What follows are 10 T cell receptor beta chains derived from one specimen sequenced in a study of blood T cell repertoires in COVID-19. Some clones are missing from TCRdb's copy, which holds only in-frame ones; the method was immunoSEQ multiplex PCR. The top ten hold around 6.1% of the sample, which has tens of thousands of clones, over 80% seen once. Specimen: peripheral blood. Receptor source: a man aged 50-59 years with active COVID-19.

This rearrangement joins TRBV3-1 (or the pseudogene TRBV3-2) to TRBJ2-7; D not resolved. The CDR3 is 13 residues long. Germline V gene sequence: CDR1 LGHDT, CDR2 YNNKEL (reference sequence). V lost 2 bases and J lost 4, with 9 bases in between. The CDR3 loop reads CASSQNTLYEQYF. DNA of the CDR3: TGTGCCAGCAGCCAAAATACATTGTACGAGCAGTACTTC.

The CDR3 DNA is TGTGCCAGCAGTGCAATCTATCTAGCGGCGAACAATGAGCAGTTCTTC. Residues: CASSAIYLAANNEQFF. The chain couples TRBV6-2 or TRBV6-3 to TRBJ2-1; 7 nucleotides align to TRBD2. There are 16 residues in the CDR3. Germline V gene data show CDR1 as MNHEY and CDR2 as SVGEGT. With V trimmed by 5 bases and J by 5 bases, 12 bases remained unmatched.

The chain is built from TRBV6-2 or TRBV6-3 and TRBJ2-1; 13 nucleotides align to TRBD2. CDR1 and CDR2 (germline): MNHEY, SVGEGT. V was pared by 4 bases and J by 4 bases, with 4 bases of the junction left unmatched. The CDR3 covers 16 residues. CDR3 DNA sequence: TGTGCCAGCAGTTCGCCACTAGCGGGAGGGTACAATGAGCAGTTCTTC. Translated: CASSSPLAGGYNEQFF.

The chain uses TRBV28 and TRBJ1-1; no definite D call. The germline V and J ends were trimmed by 6 bases and 6 bases, with 20 bases remaining between them. The CDR3 runs 15 residues. The germline V gene has CDR1 MDHEN and CDR2 SYDVKM. This CDR3 is CASRGSGSARAEAFF. As DNA, the CDR3 is TGTGCCAGCAGAGGGTCGGGTTCTGCGAGGGCTGAAGCTTTCTTT.

There are many counts of this clone. The chain links TRBV27 to TRBJ2-1; D may be TRBD2 (6 bases). V was trimmed by 0 bases and J by 5 bases, leaving 11 bases between them. This CDR3 is 15 amino acids long. CDR1 is MNHEY, CDR2 SMNVEV, per germline (reference sequence). The CDR3 here is CASSLSEGRNNEQFF. DNA of the CDR3: TGTGCCAGCAGTTTATCGGAGGGCCGAAACAATGAGCAGTTCTTC.

The rearrangement links TRBV6-5 to TRBJ2-1; 14 bases agree with TRBD2. CDR3 length: 15 residues. Unmatched junction bases numbered 2, after V lost 10 bases and J lost 0 bases. Germline V lookup: CDR1 MNHEY, CDR2 SVGAGI. CDR3 coding DNA: TGTGCCACCGGGACTAGCGGGAGCTCCTACAATGAGCAGTTCTTC. This sequence encodes CATGTSGSSYNEQFF.

The CDR3 DNA sequence: TGTGCCAGCAGTCCAGGGTCAGACTATGGCTACACCTTC. This codes for CASSPGSDYGYTF. The chain is built from TRBV6-5 and TRBJ1-2; maybe TRBD1 (5 bases). The CDR3 loop spans 13 amino acids. CDR1 is MNHEY, CDR2 SVGAGI, per germline. Trimming cost V 5 bases and J 3 bases, with 10 bases left between them.

The genes are TRBV5-1 and TRBJ1-1; D is possibly TRBD1 (6 bases). The CDR3 has 14 residues. The germline V and J ends were trimmed by 1 base and 3 bases, with 10 bases remaining between them. The germline V gene encodes CDR1 SGHRS and CDR2 YFSETQ. The CDR3 DNA is TGCGCCAGCAGCTTGAAGGGGGTGGACACTGAAGCTTTCTTT. Translation: CASSLKGVDTEAFF.

This chain uses TRBV28 with TRBJ2-4; 12 nucleotides match TRBD2. Trimming cost V 2 bases and J 7 bases; bases outside gene matches: 9. From germline, CDR1 is MDHEN and CDR2 SYDVKM. This CDR3 is built from 17 residues. The CDR3 bases are TGTGCCAGCAGTTTAGGGCTAGCGGGGGGGCCGGCGAACATTCAGTACTTC. Translating it yields CASSLGLAGGPANIQYF.

The J gene is TRBJ2-1, the V gene TRBV29-1, with 8 positions matching TRBD2. CDR1 and CDR2 (germline): SQVTM, ANQGSEA. Germline trimming cut 7 bases from V and 4 bases from J; bases unmatched to any gene: 3. CDR3 length: 12 amino acids. CDR3 nucleotides: TGCAGCGGTAGCGGGACTTACAATGAGCAGTTCTTC. As protein: CSGSGTYNEQFF.